These T cell receptor beta chains were read from a single sample in a study of shared clonotypes between healthy human individuals. Produced via immunoSEQ multiplex PCR; TCRdb's table is partial and in-frame only. The table has 2 million to 3 million clones, roughly 93% seen once. Sequencing was carried out using naive CD4+ T cells from PBMCs. The receptors derive from a man younger than 35 in good health. Some clones in this sample may be carry-over from other donors' samples. Each CDR3 is given with its conserved first and last residue. The order of the fields is CDR3 protein, CDR3 DNA, D gene, V gene, J gene. D genes are given only for firm matches.

CDR3 protein: CASSLAGTGSEQFF; CDR3 DNA: TGCGCCAGCAGCTTGGCCGGGACCGGCAGTGAGCAGTTCTTC; D gene: .; V gene: TRBV5-1; J gene: TRBJ2-1
CDR3 protein: CASSLRSGANVLTF; CDR3 DNA: TGTGCCAGCAGTTTACGCTCTGGGGCCAACGTCCTGACTTTC; D gene: .; V gene: TRBV27; J gene: TRBJ2-6
CDR3 protein: CASSFGGGRIYEQYF; CDR3 DNA: TGTGCCAGCAGTTTTGGCGGGGGGCGAATCTACGAGCAGTACTTC; D gene: TRBD2; V gene: TRBV28; J gene: TRBJ2-7
CDR3 protein: CASSQAGSTYEQYF; CDR3 DNA: TGTGCCAGCTCACAGGCAGGGAGTACCTACGAGCAGTACTTC; D gene: .; V gene: TRBV18; J gene: TRBJ2-7
CDR3 protein: CASSSGTASSPLHF; CDR3 DNA: TGTGCCAGCAGCTCCGGGACAGCTAGCTCACCCCTCCACTTT; D gene: TRBD1; V gene: TRBV28; J gene: TRBJ1-6
CDR3 protein: CASSQSSQGLDEQFF; CDR3 DNA: TGCGCCAGCAGTCAATCGAGTCAGGGGTTGGATGAGCAGTTCTTC; D gene: .; V gene: TRBV23-1; J gene: TRBJ2-1
CDR3 protein: CASSFRGGARNQPQHF; CDR3 DNA: TGTGCCAGCAGTTTCCGCGGGGGGGCGCGTAATCAGCCCCAGCATTTT; D gene: .; V gene: TRBV28; J gene: TRBJ1-5
CDR3 protein: CASSPGRGYGYTF; CDR3 DNA: TGTGCCAGCAGTCCGGGCAGAGGCTATGGCTACACCTTC; D gene: .; V gene: TRBV7-2; J gene: TRBJ1-2
CDR3 protein: CASSLPGSGANVLTF; CDR3 DNA: TGCGCCAGCAGCTTGCCCGGATCTGGGGCCAACGTCCTGACTTTC; D gene: .; V gene: TRBV5-1; J gene: TRBJ2-6
CDR3 protein: CASSKGGHGELFF; CDR3 DNA: TGTGCCAGCAGCAAAGGAGGGCACGGGGAGCTGTTTTTT; D gene: .; V gene: TRBV21-1; J gene: TRBJ2-2
CDR3 protein: CASSLGGSSSYEQYF; CDR3 DNA: TGCGCCAGCAGCTTGGGTGGCAGCTCCTCCTACGAGCAGTACTTC; D gene: .; V gene: TRBV5-1; J gene: TRBJ2-7
CDR3 protein: CASSLVSGMNTEAFF; CDR3 DNA: TGTGCCAGCAGCTTAGTTAGTGGAATGAACACTGAAGCTTTCTTT; D gene: .; V gene: TRBV7-6; J gene: TRBJ1-1
CDR3 protein: CASSETAPDRCSYEQYF; CDR3 DNA: TGCGCCAGCAGTGAAACCGCTCCTGACAGGTGCTCCTACGAGCAGTACTTC; D gene: .; V gene: TRBV10-1; J gene: TRBJ2-7
CDR3 protein: CASSPLGAVNSYEQYF; CDR3 DNA: TGTGCCAGCTCACCACTCGGCGCGGTAAACTCCTACGAGCAGTACTTC; D gene: .; V gene: TRBV18; J gene: TRBJ2-7
CDR3 protein: CASSSVGQDSYEQYF; CDR3 DNA: TGTGCCAGCAGTTCCGTTGGGCAGGACTCCTACGAGCAGTACTTC; D gene: .; V gene: TRBV28; J gene: TRBJ2-7
CDR3 protein: CASSLEPGSTDTQYF; CDR3 DNA: TGTGCCAGCAGCTTGGAGCCAGGGAGCACAGATACGCAGTATTTT; D gene: .; V gene: TRBV5-6; J gene: TRBJ2-3
CDR3 protein: CASSPGVGQVTNIQYF; CDR3 DNA: TGCGCCAGCAGCCCGGGAGTGGGGCAGGTTACGAACATTCAGTACTTC; D gene: .; V gene: TRBV5-1; J gene: TRBJ2-4
CDR3 protein: CASSLVGSSYEQYF; CDR3 DNA: TGTGCCAGCAGCTTAGTGGGAAGCTCCTACGAGCAGTACTTC; D gene: .; V gene: TRBV7-2; J gene: TRBJ2-7
CDR3 protein: CASSPPPLAGGSETQYF; CDR3 DNA: TGTGCCAGCAGCCCACCCCCACTAGCGGGAGGATCCGAGACCCAGTACTTC; D gene: TRBD2; V gene: TRBV7-2; J gene: TRBJ2-5
CDR3 protein: CASSFSGGGPFGYEQYF; CDR3 DNA: TGTGCCAGCAGCTTTAGCGGGGGAGGGCCCTTCGGCTACGAGCAGTACTTC; D gene: TRBD2; V gene: TRBV7-2; J gene: TRBJ2-7
CDR3 protein: CASSLTGPRNNQPQHF; CDR3 DNA: TGTGCCAGCAGTTTAACGGGGCCCCGAAACAATCAGCCCCAGCATTTT; D gene: .; V gene: TRBV27; J gene: TRBJ1-5
CDR3 protein: CASRSGQGKRGYTF; CDR3 DNA: TGTGCCAGCAGATCAGGACAGGGTAAAAGAGGCTACACCTTC; D gene: TRBD1; V gene: TRBV6-5; J gene: TRBJ1-2
CDR3 protein: CASSPQTGNGYTF; CDR3 DNA: TGTGCCAGCAGCCCCCAGACAGGGAATGGCTACACCTTC; D gene: TRBD1; V gene: TRBV6-1; J gene: TRBJ1-2
CDR3 protein: CASSEERSSVRNEQYF; CDR3 DNA: TGTGCCAGCAGTGAAGAGCGGTCTAGCGTTAGGAACGAGCAGTACTTC; D gene: .; V gene: TRBV6-1; J gene: TRBJ2-7
CDR3 protein: CAGSITGTSNTGELFF; CDR3 DNA: TGTGCCGGATCCATTACGGGCACATCGAACACCGGGGAGCTGTTTTTT; D gene: .; V gene: TRBV6-6; J gene: TRBJ2-2
CDR3 protein: CSVEEGTDTQYF; CDR3 DNA: TGCAGCGTTGAGGAGGGCACAGATACGCAGTATTTT; D gene: .; V gene: TRBV29-1; J gene: TRBJ2-3
CDR3 protein: CASSDRAGPSDTQYF; CDR3 DNA: TGTGCCAGCAGCGACCGGGCGGGGCCATCAGATACGCAGTATTTT; D gene: .; V gene: TRBV6-4; J gene: TRBJ2-3
CDR3 protein: CASSVGGYNEQFF; CDR3 DNA: TGTGCCAGCAGTGTAGGTGGGTACAATGAGCAGTTCTTC; D gene: .; V gene: TRBV6-4; J gene: TRBJ2-1
CDR3 protein: CASSGGTSPTGFTGELFF; CDR3 DNA: TGTGCCAGCAGCGGCGGGACTAGCCCTACGGGTTTCACCGGGGAGCTGTTTTTT; D gene: TRBD2; V gene: TRBV9; J gene: TRBJ2-2
CDR3 protein: CASSLSGAGEKLFF; CDR3 DNA: TGCGCCAGCAGCTTATCAGGGGCGGGCGAAAAACTGTTTTTT; D gene: .; V gene: TRBV5-1; J gene: TRBJ1-4
CDR3 protein: CASGGTGLPGPYETQYF; CDR3 DNA: TGTGCCAGCGGGGGGACAGGCCTCCCCGGCCCTTACGAGACCCAGTACTTC; D gene: TRBD1; V gene: TRBV11-2; J gene: TRBJ2-5
CDR3 protein: CASSPRGARDSYEQYF; CDR3 DNA: TGTGCCAGCAGCCCCAGAGGGGCGCGGGACTCCTACGAGCAGTACTTC; D gene: .; V gene: TRBV9; J gene: TRBJ2-7
CDR3 protein: CASNLAGGPETQYF; CDR3 DNA: TGTGCCAGCAACTTAGCGGGAGGTCCAGAGACCCAGTACTTC; D gene: TRBD2; V gene: TRBV5-4; J gene: TRBJ2-5
CDR3 protein: CASSLAVGAWDTQYF; CDR3 DNA: TGTGCCAGCAGCTTAGCCGTGGGAGCATGGGATACGCAGTATTTT; D gene: .; V gene: TRBV7-9; J gene: TRBJ2-3
CDR3 protein: CASSVAGGSFTGELFF; CDR3 DNA: TGTGCCAGCAGCGTAGCAGGCGGGAGTTTCACCGGGGAGCTGTTTTTT; D gene: TRBD2; V gene: TRBV9; J gene: TRBJ2-2
CDR3 protein: CASSFLSRGQPDTQYF; CDR3 DNA: TGTGCCAGCAGCTTCCTCTCGCGGGGACAGCCAGATACGCAGTATTTT; D gene: .; V gene: TRBV7-2; J gene: TRBJ2-3
CDR3 protein: CASSTRQGRDTQYF; CDR3 DNA: TGTGCCAGCAGCACCCGACAGGGAAGGGATACGCAGTATTTT; D gene: TRBD1; V gene: TRBV9; J gene: TRBJ2-3
CDR3 protein: CASSIRQENTEAFF; CDR3 DNA: TGTGCCAGCAGTATAAGACAGGAGAACACTGAAGCTTTCTTT; D gene: .; V gene: TRBV6-5; J gene: TRBJ1-1